Following are 29 T cell receptor beta chains from one sample sequenced in a study of blood T cell repertoires in COVID-19. Produced via immunoSEQ multiplex PCR; TCRdb's table is partial and in-frame only. Of some 150,000 clones detected, 78% appear once; the ten largest clones hold approximately 15%. Sequencing used peripheral blood. These receptors were collected from a woman older than 75 with acute or convalescent COVID-19.

The gene calls are TRBV15 and TRBJ1-2; D not resolved. This CDR3 comprises 13 residues. Germline lookup yields CDR1 LNHNV and CDR2 YYDKDF (reference sequence). V was clipped by 3 bases and J by 7 bases, with 12 bases between them. CDR3 in amino acids: CATSRRGISGYTF. DNA of the CDR3: TGTGCCACCAGCAGGAGAGGAATCTCTGGCTACACCTTC.

The chain joins TRBV30 to TRBJ2-7; D not resolved. Germline V gene data show CDR1 as GTSNPN and CDR2 as SVGIG (reference sequence). V was trimmed by 1 base and J by 2 bases, leaving 9 bases between them. The CDR3 runs to 13 residues. CDR3 amino acids: CAWSGVNPYEQYF. Written as DNA, the CDR3 is TGTGCCTGGAGTGGAGTTAATCCCTACGAGCAGTACTTC. Filled out from reference TRBV30 and TRBJ2-7, the complete variable domain reads SQTIHQWPATLVQPVGSPLSLECTVEGTSNPNLYWYRQAAGRGLQLLFYSVGIGQISSEVPQNLSASRPQDRQFILSSKKLLLSDSGFYLCAWSGVNPYEQYFGPGTRLTVT.

The chain combines TRBV19 with TRBJ1-1; 10 nucleotides line up with TRBD1. Trimming cost V 5 bases and J 4 bases; bases outside gene matches: 10. CDR1 and CDR2 from the germline V gene are LNHDA and SQIVND (reference sequence). The CDR3 sequence is 16 residues long. This CDR3 reads CASSPGFGQGVTEAFF. The CDR3 DNA follows: TGTGCCAGTAGTCCCGGGTTCGGACAGGGGGTCACTGAAGCTTTCTTT.

Here the CDR3 reads CASSNRVSEQYF. In nucleotides, the CDR3 is TGTGCCAGCAGCAACAGGGTTAGCGAGCAGTACTTC. The V gene is TRBV7-9, the J gene TRBJ2-7; tentative D call: TRBD1 (6 bases). The CDR3 has 12 amino acids. Germline loops: CDR1 SEHNR, CDR2 FQNEAQ (reference sequence). V shed 5 bases and J shed 6 bases, with 11 bases lying between them. The entire variable domain, with the rest obtained from reference TRBV7-9 and TRBJ2-7, is as follows: DTGVSQNPRHKITKRGQNVTFRCDPISEHNRLYWYRQTLGQGPEFLTYFQNEAQLEKSRLLSDRFSAERPKGSFSTLEIQRTEQGDSAMYLCASSNRVSEQYFGPGTRLTVT.

The chain recombines TRBV10-1 with TRBJ2-7; possibly TRBD1 for D (6 bases). The germline V gene encodes CDR1 WNHNN and CDR2 SYGVQD (reference sequence). V was clipped by 8 bases and J by 3 bases, with 20 bases between them. The CDR3 extends over 15 amino acids. The CDR3 DNA sequence: TGCGCCAGCGGGGATCCGGGACAAGGGCTCTACGAGCAGTACTTC. Protein sequence: CASGDPGQGLYEQYF.

The sample holds a few counts of this clone. The chain carries TRBV19 and TRBJ2-1; maybe TRBD1 (7 bases). The CDR3 is 14 residues long. Looked up from germline, CDR1 is LNHDA and CDR2 is SQIVND (reference sequence). Trimming pared 5 bases from V and 1 base from J, leaving 9 bases between. This CDR3 is CASSAGQSYNEQFF. CDR3 sequence (DNA): TGTGCCAGTAGTGCGGGACAGTCCTACAATGAGCAGTTCTTC.

This clone was counted a single time. The J gene is TRBJ1-2, the V gene TRBV7-2, with D unclear. Per the germline V gene, CDR1 is SGHTA and CDR2 is FQGNSA. Trimming pared 1 base from V and 2 bases from J, leaving 17 bases between. There are 17 residues in the CDR3. The CDR3 region has the DNA TGTGCCAGCAGCTTAGTAACGAGTAGCGCTGAAAACTATGGCTACACCTTC. Translated: CASSLVTSSAENYGYTF.

The sample holds a few counts of this clone. J is TRBJ1-1 and V is TRBV25-1, with D possibly matching TRBD1 (6 bases). V lost 6 bases to trimming and J lost 1 base, with 9 bases between them. CDR1 and CDR2 from the germline V gene are MGHDK and SYGVNS. This CDR3 comprises 13 residues. CDR3 sequence: CASRQGWNTEAFF. The CDR3 nucleotides read TGTGCCAGCAGACAGGGCTGGAACACTGAAGCTTTCTTT.

The DNA of the CDR3 is TGCGCCAGCAGCTCGGGAAGTGCTATCTCGGGAGAGACCCAGTACTTC. This gives the protein CASSSGSAISGETQYF. This chain uses TRBV5-1 with TRBJ2-5; the D gene is possibly TRBD2 (5 bases). V was trimmed by 3 bases and J by 4 bases, leaving 19 bases between them. This CDR3 is built from 16 residues. Germline CDR1 and CDR2: SGHRS and YFSETQ.

There are a few counts of this clone. The chain employs TRBV28 and TRBJ2-7, with D perhaps matching TRBD1 (6 bases). Germline-derived CDR1 and CDR2 are MDHEN and SYDVKM. This CDR3 is built from 13 residues. Trimming left V 10 bases short and J 1 base short, with 14 bases between. The CDR3 nucleotides read TGTGCCACCAACAGGGTTGGATCCTACGAGCAGTACTTC. This codes for CATNRVGSYEQYF.

This chain connects TRBV28 to TRBJ2-1; TRBD2 might be the D (5 bases). Per germline, CDR1 MDHEN and CDR2 SYDVKM. V dropped 3 bases and J dropped 9 bases, with 12 bases sitting between them. This CDR3 comprises 13 residues. Here the CDR3 reads CASSLKGRGEQFF. CDR3 nucleotide sequence: TGTGCCAGCAGTTTGAAAGGTCGGGGTGAGCAGTTCTTC.

The V and J genes are TRBV19 and TRBJ1-2, with D maybe TRBD1 (6 bases). Germline-derived CDR1 and CDR2 are LNHDA and SQIVND (reference sequence). The ends were cut back, 3 bases at V and 3 bases at J, with 8 bases in the middle. This CDR3 comprises 13 residues. The DNA for the CDR3 is TGTGCCAGTAGTATTAACAGGGACTATGGCTACACCTTC. Translated, it gives CASSINRDYGYTF.

The chain has TRBV4-1 and TRBJ1-2, with D maybe TRBD1 (5 bases). Trimming removed 0 bases at V and 1 base at J, with 9 bases between. The CDR3 totals 15 residues. CDR1 is MGHRA and CDR2 is YSYEKL in the germline V gene. CDR3 in amino acids: CASSQDPQDNYGYTF. CDR3 in DNA: TGCGCCAGCAGCCAAGATCCACAGGATAACTATGGCTACACCTTC.

V is TRBV6-2 or TRBV6-3 and J is TRBJ1-5; 10 nucleotides match TRBD1. Losses at the gene ends were 5 bases for V and 6 bases for J; bases not matched to a gene: 4. CDR3 length equals 14 residues. Germline CDR1 reads MNHEY; CDR2 reads SVGEGT. Here the CDR3 DNA reads TGTGCCAGCAGTCGACAGGGGGCGAGTCAGCCCCAGCATTTT. Protein product: CASSRQGASQPQHF.

This clone was counted only a few times. V gene TRBV29-1 combines with J gene TRBJ2-1, with D perhaps matching TRBD1 (6 bases). V was clipped by 2 bases and J by 5 bases, with 16 bases between them. Germline CDR1 and CDR2: SQVTM and ANQGSEA. The CDR3 runs 15 residues. CDR3 sequence: CSVEKARGLDNEQFF. For the CDR3, the DNA is TGCAGCGTTGAAAAGGCCAGGGGATTGGACAATGAGCAGTTCTTC.

The chain uses TRBV30 and TRBJ1-2; D possibly corresponds to TRBD1 (5 bases). Trimming left V 0 bases short and J 8 bases short, with 13 bases between. Germline V gene sequence: CDR1 GTSNPN, CDR2 SVGIG (reference sequence). The CDR3 has 13 residues. In DNA, the CDR3 is TGTGCCTGGAGTGTTATGGACGGGGGGGGCTACACCTTC. This gives the protein CAWSVMDGGGYTF. Full variable domain (remainder filled in from reference TRBV30 and TRBJ1-2): SQTIHQWPATLVQPVGSPLSLECTVEGTSNPNLYWYRQAAGRGLQLLFYSVGIGQISSEVPQNLSASRPQDRQFILSSKKLLLSDSGFYLCAWSVMDGGGYTFGSGTRLTVV.

The rearrangement joins TRBV10-2 to TRBJ2-7; 8 bases are shared with TRBD2. The CDR3 totals 16 residues. In germline, CDR1 is WSHSY, CDR2 SAAADI. With 1 base clipped from V and 1 base from J, the junction kept 6 bases outside the gene matches. CDR3 DNA sequence: TGCGCCAGCAGTGAGTTGGGGCGACTAGCGTCCTACGAGCAGTACTTC. The encoded protein is CASSELGRLASYEQYF.

This clone was counted a single time. The chain recombines TRBV6-6 with TRBJ2-7, with a weak D call TRBD1 (5 bases). Trimming stripped 3 bases from V and 3 bases from J, with 12 bases between. CDR3 length equals 14 residues. Germline values: CDR1 MNHNY, CDR2 SVGAGI (reference sequence). For the CDR3, the DNA is TGTGCCAGCAGTTATAGTAGCCAGGGCTACGAGCAGTACTTC. Translation: CASSYSSQGYEQYF.

This chain uses TRBV27 with TRBJ2-1; 11 bases map to TRBD2. The CDR3 covers 17 residues. CDR1 MNHEY and CDR2 SMNVEV come from the germline V gene (reference sequence). V dropped 4 bases and J dropped 0; count of bases not matched to a gene: 5. The CDR3 region is CASSYLAGGYSYNEQFF. The CDR3 nucleotides read TGTGCCAGCAGTTATTTAGCGGGAGGGTACTCCTACAATGAGCAGTTCTTC.

The rearrangement uses TRBV11-2 and TRBJ2-5; TRBD1 is a possible D gene (6 bases). CDR1 is SGHAT and CDR2 is FQNNGV in the germline V gene. V gave up 5 bases and J gave up 5 bases, with 12 bases separating them. The length of the CDR3 is 13 residues. CDR3 nucleotide sequence: TGTGCCAGCAGCCCCTGGGACACGGAGACCCAGTACTTC. Encoded protein: CASSPWDTETQYF.

The rearrangement links TRBV6-4 to TRBJ2-2, with 8 positions matching TRBD1. Germline V CDR1 and CDR2: MRHNA, SNTAGT. After removal of 7 bases from V and 1 base from J, the junction contained 5 bases not matched to a gene. This CDR3 is 15 amino acids long. The CDR3 protein is CASTAGTGNTGELFF. CDR3 bases: TGTGCCAGCACGGCTGGGACAGGGAACACCGGGGAGCTGTTTTTT.

This sequence joins TRBV9 and TRBJ2-1; TRBD1 aligns across 9 bases. Germline V gives CDR1 SGDLS, CDR2 YYNGEE. Losses at the gene ends were 4 bases for V and 9 bases for J; bases not matched to a gene: 5. The CDR3 covers 13 residues. In DNA form, the CDR3 reads TGTGCCAGCAGCACCCAGACAGGGGGTGAGCAGTTCTTC. Its translation: CASSTQTGGEQFF.

This chain joins TRBV19 and TRBJ1-5; 7 bases are shared with TRBD1. Germline CDR1 and CDR2: LNHDA and SQIVND (reference sequence). V shed 6 bases and J 1 base; nucleotides not matched to a gene: 9. The CDR3 totals 16 residues. The CDR3 bases are TGTGCCAGTAGGGAGAGCCTGACAGGGAGCAATCAGCCCCAGCATTTT. It specifies CASRESLTGSNQPQHF.

The chain couples TRBV29-1 to TRBJ1-2, with D possibly being TRBD1 (6 bases). Germline V gene sequence: CDR1 SQVTM, CDR2 ANQGSEA. CDR3 size: 10 residues. V was trimmed by 4 bases and J by 6 bases, leaving 6 bases between them. CDR3 DNA sequence: TGCAGCGTTGCAGGGGATGGCTACACCTTC. Protein product: CSVAGDGYTF.

V usage is TRBV19 and J usage is TRBJ1-5; no reliable D call. CDR1 LNHDA and CDR2 SQIVND come from the germline V gene (reference sequence). V lost 3 bases, J lost 5 bases, and 14 bases lay in between. The CDR3 sequence is 15 residues long. CDR3 nucleotide sequence: TGTGCCAGTAGTATCCTGACGGCAGAGGATCAGCCCCAGCATTTT. Protein sequence: CASSILTAEDQPQHF.

The CDR3 sequence: CASSPAPGQGSTDTQYF. As DNA, the CDR3 is TGTGCCAGCAGCCCCGCGCCCGGACAGGGAAGCACAGATACGCAGTATTTT. The gene calls are TRBV13 and TRBJ2-3; 8 bases are a match to TRBD1. V gave up 5 bases and J gave up 0 bases; unmatched junction bases: 10. CDR3 size: 17 residues. Germline CDR1 is PRHDT and CDR2 is FYEKMQ (reference sequence).

In its sample, this clone was seen once. This chain connects TRBV28 to TRBJ1-1; tentative D call: TRBD1 (5 bases). The CDR3 has 14 residues. CDR1 is MDHEN and CDR2 is SYDVKM in the germline V gene. V lost 3 bases to trimming and J lost 0 bases, with 8 bases between them. The chain's CDR3 is CASSLGRVNTEAFF. DNA for the CDR3: TGTGCCAGCAGTTTGGGCAGGGTGAACACTGAAGCTTTCTTT.

This chain uses TRBV6-5 with TRBJ2-1, with D perhaps TRBD1 (8 bases). V was trimmed by 8 bases and J by 4 bases, leaving 15 bases between them. Germline V gives CDR1 MNHEY, CDR2 SVGAGI. The CDR3 has 14 amino acids. CDR3 in DNA: TGTGCCAGCCACAGGGGGGGGCCGTACAATGAGCAGTTCTTC. It yields the protein CASHRGGPYNEQFF.

The V gene is TRBV28, the J gene TRBJ2-7; the match to TRBD1 covers 7 bases. CDR3 length equals 16 residues. Germline V gene data show CDR1 as MDHEN and CDR2 as SYDVKM. V shed 6 bases, J shed 7 bases, and the junction held 18 bases outside the gene matches. CDR3 DNA: TGTGCCAGCAGACCAATAACCCGGGGACAGATGAGAGAGCAGTACTTC. Encoded protein: CASRPITRGQMREQYF.